The 22 T cell receptor beta chains presented below share a single source sample, sequenced in a study of CD8+CD57+ T cells in acquired aplastic anemia (dated by TCRdb to the late 2010s). TCRdb shows the sequencer as Illumina HiSeq 2000. Genomic DNA was used as template for profiling of TCR beta VDJ combinations and CDR3 sequences. In TCRdb, the public reads were trimmed at Q25 with fastp and aligned with MiXCR, with productive beta chains retained. Under each unique CDR3 protein, matching rows form one entry showing the most common genes and DNA. The sample has about 180,000 distinct CDR3 sequences on record, about half of them singletons. The top ten constitute 10% to 15% of the sample. The patients picked for sequencing were ones in whom flow cytometry had shown an expansion of CD8+CD57+ cells. The specimen sequenced was sorted CD4+, CD8+, or CD8+CD57+ T cells (not recorded which) from PBMCs. The receptors originated from a human donor with aplastic anemia.

As to this clonotype: A much more abundant neighbour one base away suggests this may be a read error. The rearrangement uses TRBV20-1 and TRBJ1-6; maybe TRBD1 (5 bases). The germline V gene encodes CDR1 DFQATT and CDR2 SNEGSKA (reference sequence). V lost 0 bases and J lost 2, with 17 bases in between. The CDR3 covers 18 residues. The CDR3 DNA reads TGCAGTGCTAGAGAAATAACAGGTCCGAACCCCTATAATTCACCCCTCCACTTT. Translation: CSAREITGPNPYNSPLHF.

This chain connects TRBV27 to TRBJ1-6; 8 bases are shared with TRBD1. The CDR3 has 15 amino acids. Per the germline V gene, CDR1 is MNHEY and CDR2 is SMNVEV (reference sequence). The J segment lost 3 bases and the V segment lost 7 bases, leaving 5 bases of the junction unmatched. The CDR3 region has the DNA TGTGCCAGCAACCACAGGGGGAACTATAATTCACCCCTCCACTTT. Protein sequence: CASNHRGNYNSPLHF.

V and J are TRBV2 and TRBJ2-1; possibly TRBD2 for D (7 bases). The V gene's germline CDR1 is SNHLY and CDR2 FYNNEI. The CDR3 has 13 residues. The V end lost 8 bases, the J end lost 1 base, and 9 bases lay between the germline ends. The CDR3 DNA sequence: TGTGCCAGCGAGGGGGGGTCCTACAATGAGCAGTTCTTC. Protein product: CASEGGSYNEQFF.

On this clonotype: This may be a read error: a much more frequent sequence differs by one nucleotide. The rearrangement links TRBV30 to TRBJ1-6, with D uncertain. In germline, CDR1 is GTSNPN, CDR2 SVGIG (reference sequence). Trimming pared 5 bases from V and 7 bases from J, leaving 9 bases between. The CDR3 length is 12 residues. The CDR3 DNA follows: TGTGCCTGGGGGATGGCAAATTCACCCCTCCACTTT. This sequence encodes CAWGMANSPLHF.

This clonotype has ten or more counts. The conserved final phenylalanine or tryptophan is absent from the CDR3, which likely points to a read error. Because the CDR3's place on the DNA is in doubt, the DNA is left out and the CDR3 is given as listed by TCRdb. This rearrangement joins TRBV12-3 or TRBV12-4 to TRBJ2-7; TRBD1 is taken as the D call from the table, unchecked against the DNA. The CDR3 totals 10 residues, both ends included. CDR3 sequence: CASSSLDRCS.

V usage is TRBV28 and J usage is TRBJ2-1; D is unresolved. The germline V gene has CDR1 MDHEN and CDR2 SYDVKM. The CDR3 spans 14 residues. V was shortened by 3 bases and J by 8 bases, with 14 bases between the two germline ends. As DNA, the CDR3 is TGTGCCAGCAGTTTGTGGTCACCACGGGATGAGCAGTTCTTC. It yields the protein CASSLWSPRDEQFF.

J is TRBJ2-7 and V is TRBV5-1; perhaps TRBD1 as D (7 bases). Trimming pared 4 bases from V and 3 bases from J, leaving 14 bases between. The CDR3 spans 14 residues. Germline V gene lookup returns CDR1 SGHRS and CDR2 YFSETQ. CDR3 sequence (DNA): TGCGCCAGCAGCGGGGGGACAGCCAGCTACGAGCAGTACTTC. Translation gives CASSGGTASYEQYF.

The CDR3 loop reads CATRQEATGEQYF. The CDR3 nucleotides are TGTGCCACCCGACAGGAAGCTACGGGGGAGCAGTACTTC. The V call is TRBV24-1, the J call TRBJ2-7; D might be TRBD1 (6 bases). The germline gives CDR1 KGHDR, CDR2 SFDVKD. The V and J ends lost 9 bases and 7 bases respectively, with 18 bases between them. The CDR3 is 13 amino acids.

The rearrangement links TRBV29-1 to TRBJ1-1, with D perhaps TRBD1 (5 bases). V shed 8 bases and J shed 3 bases, with 13 bases lying between them. The CDR3 is 12 amino acids. Per germline, CDR1 SQVTM and CDR2 ANQGSEA. CDR3 residues: CSFRTHDTEAFF. Written as DNA, the CDR3 is TGCAGCTTCAGGACACACGACACTGAAGCTTTCTTT.

This clonotype was picked up many times. The chain employs TRBV19 and TRBJ2-6; D tentatively fits TRBD1 or TRBD2 (6 bases each). The CDR3 has 15 amino acids. Trimming left V 6 bases short and J 4 bases short, with 13 bases between. Germline-derived CDR1 and CDR2 are LNHDA and SQIVND (reference sequence). The CDR3 bases are TGTGCCAGTAGCTCGGGGGCCTCCGGGGCCAACGTCCTGACTTTC. Its translation is CASSSGASGANVLTF.

In this sample, this clonotype turned up many times. This chain uses TRBV2 with TRBJ2-7; tentatively, D is TRBD1 (5 bases). Per the germline V gene, CDR1 is SNHLY and CDR2 is FYNNEI. Trimming cost V 3 bases and J 0 bases, with 18 bases left between them. CDR3 length: 17 amino acids. CDR3 loop: CASSEGQVLSSSYEQYF. CDR3 coding DNA: TGTGCCAGCAGTGAGGGGCAAGTCCTATCAAGCTCCTACGAGCAGTACTTC.

In regard to this clonotype: Its ends do not fully match the called genes, so a read error is possible. V and J are TRBV15 and TRBJ2-2; D is possibly TRBD2 (5 bases). This CDR3 spans 13 amino acids. Germline V gene lookup returns CDR1 LNHNV and CDR2 YYDKDF (reference sequence). This CDR3 reads CATSRRETGEPFF. In DNA form, the CDR3 reads TGTGCCACCAGCAGAAGGGAGACCGGGGAGCCGTTTTTT.

This clonotype has at least ten counts. The genes are TRBV5-6 and TRBJ2-1; D call uncertain. The ends were cut back, 3 bases at V and 6 bases at J, with 19 bases in the middle. This CDR3 is 16 amino acids long. The germline V gene has CDR1 SGHDT and CDR2 YYEEEE. The CDR3 region is CASSSVVSMSLNEQFF. The CDR3 DNA reads as TGTGCCAGCAGCTCGGTTGTCAGTATGTCACTCAATGAGCAGTTCTTC.

For this clonotype: The junction and the germline gene differ at one end; a read error may be behind it. This chain connects TRBV29-1 to TRBJ1-2; D uncertain. Per germline, CDR1 SQVTM and CDR2 ANQGSEA. The CDR3 contains 14 residues. CDR3 in DNA: TGCAGCGTTACCACGGGAGGAGGGCCATATGGTTACACCTTC. Translated, it gives CSVTTGGGPYGYTF. Supplemented by reference TRBV29-1 and TRBJ1-2, the full variable domain reads SAVISQKPSRDICQRGTSLTIQCQVDSQVTMMFWYRQQPGQSLTLIATANQGSEATYESGFVIDKFPISRPNLTFSTLTVSNMSPEDSSIYLCSVTTGGGPYGYTFGSGTRLTVV.

Note on this clonotype: This may come from a read error, since a much larger clone is one base off. The rearrangement links TRBV6-1 to TRBJ2-3, with 7 bases that match TRBD1. The CDR3 length is 13 residues. The germline V gene has CDR1 MNHNS and CDR2 SASEGT. CDR3 residues: CASSVTGAETQYF. The DNA of the CDR3 is TGTGCCAGCAGTGTTACAGGGGCAGAGACGCAGTATTTT.

The V and J genes are TRBV20-1 and TRBJ1-1, with TRBD1 as a possible D gene (6 bases). The germline V gene has CDR1 DFQATT and CDR2 SNEGSKA (reference sequence). The CDR3 contains 15 residues. With 6 bases removed from V and 1 base from J, the gap between germline ends came to 18 bases. CDR3: CSAVRAGGANTEAFF. The CDR3, as DNA: TGCAGTGCCGTGCGGGCGGGGGGCGCGAACACTGAAGCTTTCTTT.

This clonotype came up once. The chain links TRBV24-1 to TRBJ2-1; TRBD1 matches at 12 bases. Germline V gene lookup returns CDR1 KGHDR and CDR2 SFDVKD. The CDR3 is made up of 16 amino acids. Trimming at V came to 4 bases and at J to 6 bases, leaving 6 bases not matched to a gene. The CDR3 loop is CATSDPGQGAGNEQFF. The CDR3 bases are TGTGCCACCAGTGACCCGGGACAGGGGGCCGGCAATGAGCAGTTCTTC.

This chain joins TRBV10-2 and TRBJ1-2, with TRBD1 matching over 10 bases. Germline CDR1 WSHSY, CDR2 SAAADI. Trimming took 2 bases from V and 10 from J; bases not matched to a gene: 7. There are 14 residues in the CDR3. This CDR3 is CASSEDRGTGVYTF. The CDR3, as DNA: TGCGCCAGCAGTGAGGACAGGGGGACAGGGGTCTACACCTTC.

This clonotype was counted many times. The chain has TRBV5-6 and TRBJ1-2, with D perhaps TRBD1 (5 bases). Germline V lookup: CDR1 SGHDT, CDR2 YYEEEE. The CDR3 length is 14 residues. V was cut by 0 bases and J by 2 bases, with 8 bases left in between. This CDR3 reads CASSLDTGNYGYTF. CDR3 DNA sequence: TGTGCCAGCAGCTTGGACACAGGAAACTATGGCTACACCTTC. Full variable domain (remainder filled in from reference TRBV5-6 and TRBJ1-2): DAGVTQSPTHLIKTRGQQVTLRCSPKSGHDTVSWYQQALGQGPQFIFQYYEEEERQRGNFPDRFSGHQFPNYSSELNVNALLLGDSALYLCASSLDTGNYGYTFGSGTRLTVV.

This clonotype turned up a few times. V is TRBV28 and J is TRBJ1-2, with D unresolved. V was clipped by 7 bases and J by 4 bases, with 10 bases between them. Per germline, CDR1 MDHEN and CDR2 SYDVKM. CDR3 size: 12 residues. The CDR3 is CASIGLGYGYTF. The CDR3 DNA reads as TGTGCCAGCATTGGGCTTGGCTATGGCTACACCTTC.

For the CDR3, the DNA is TGTGCCAGCAGGTTAGGGACTAACTACGAGCAGTACTTC. Translated, it gives CASRLGTNYEQYF. V and J are TRBV2 and TRBJ2-7; TRBD2 aligns across 7 bases. J was trimmed by 3 bases and V by 6 bases; bases with no gene match: 5. The germline V gene has CDR1 SNHLY and CDR2 FYNNEI. CDR3 length: 13 residues.

The CDR3 sequence is CASKHRGSYEQYF. CDR3 bases: TGTGCCAGCAAACACAGGGGTAGTTACGAGCAGTACTTC. The chain combines TRBV7-9 with TRBJ2-7; 7 nucleotides match TRBD1. The trim removed 7 bases at V and 4 bases at J, leaving 7 bases unmatched. Germline V gene lookup returns CDR1 SEHNR and CDR2 FQNEAQ (reference sequence). The CDR3 runs to 13 residues.